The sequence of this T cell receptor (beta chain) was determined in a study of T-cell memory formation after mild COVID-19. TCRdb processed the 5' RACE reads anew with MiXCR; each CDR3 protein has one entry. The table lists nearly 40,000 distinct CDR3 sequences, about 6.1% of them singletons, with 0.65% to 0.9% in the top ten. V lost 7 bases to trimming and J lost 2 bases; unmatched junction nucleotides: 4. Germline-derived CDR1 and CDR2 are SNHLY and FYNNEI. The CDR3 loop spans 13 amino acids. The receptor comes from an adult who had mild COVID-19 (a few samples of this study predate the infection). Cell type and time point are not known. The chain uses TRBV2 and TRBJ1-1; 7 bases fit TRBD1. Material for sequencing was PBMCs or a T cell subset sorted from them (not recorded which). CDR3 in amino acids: CASKKGANTEAFF. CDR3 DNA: TGTGCCAGCAAGAAGGGGGCCAACACTGAAGCTTTCTTT.